This T cell receptor beta chain was recovered during a study of identical twins. Healthy Caucasians, and only they, were the donors. Germline V gene sequence: CDR1 MGHDK, CDR2 SYGVNS. This CDR3 region has 14 residues. The V gene lost 4 bases and the J gene lost 8 bases, with 12 bases spanning the gap. TCRdb analysed the 5' RACE reads with MiXCR anew, one entry per CDR3 protein. The sample carries some 1,600,000 distinct CDR3 sequences, around 29% recorded once. The chain combines TRBV25-1 with TRBJ1-6; D ambiguous. This clonotype was obtained from a newborn girl in good health. The sample consisted of cord blood. CDR3 bases: TGTGCCAGCAGTGTTGACTCCTCACATTCACCCCTCCACTTT. As protein: CASSVDSSHSPLHF. The full variable domain, its missing parts supplied by reference TRBV25-1 and TRBJ1-6, is EADIYQTPRYLVIGTGKKITLECSQTMGHDKMYWYQQDPGMELHLIHYSYGVNSTEKGDLSSESTVSRIRTEHFPLTLESARPSHTSQYLCASSVDSSHSPLHFGNGTRLTVT.